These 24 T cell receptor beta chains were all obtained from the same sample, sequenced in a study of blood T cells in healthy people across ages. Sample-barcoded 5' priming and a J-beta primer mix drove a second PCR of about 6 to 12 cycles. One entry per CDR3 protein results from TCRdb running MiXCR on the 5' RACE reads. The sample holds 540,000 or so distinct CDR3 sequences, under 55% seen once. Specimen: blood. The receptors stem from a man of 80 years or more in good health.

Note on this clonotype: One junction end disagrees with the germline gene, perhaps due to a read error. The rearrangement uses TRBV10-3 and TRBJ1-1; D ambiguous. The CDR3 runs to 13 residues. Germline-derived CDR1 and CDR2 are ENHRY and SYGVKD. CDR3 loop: CAISSDRNTEAFF. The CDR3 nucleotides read TGCGCCATCAGTTCGGACCGGAACACTGAAGCTTTCTTT.

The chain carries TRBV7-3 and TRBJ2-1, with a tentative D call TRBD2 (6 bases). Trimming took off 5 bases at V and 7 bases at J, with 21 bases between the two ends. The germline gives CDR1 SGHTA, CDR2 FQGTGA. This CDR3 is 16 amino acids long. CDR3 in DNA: TGTGCCAGCAGCCTGTCCCGCGGTGTAGCGGAAAATGAGCAGTTCTTC. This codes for CASSLSRGVAENEQFF. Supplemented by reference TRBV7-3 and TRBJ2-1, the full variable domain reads GAGVSQTPSNKVTEKGKYVELRCDPISGHTALYWYRQSLGQGPEFLIYFQGTGAADDSGLPNDRFFAVRPEGSVSTLKIQRTERGDSAVYLCASSLSRGVAENEQFFGPGTRLTVL.

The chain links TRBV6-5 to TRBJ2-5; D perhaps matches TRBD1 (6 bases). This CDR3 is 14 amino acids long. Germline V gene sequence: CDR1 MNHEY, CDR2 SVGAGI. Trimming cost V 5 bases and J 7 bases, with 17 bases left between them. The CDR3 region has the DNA TGTGCCAGCAGTCCAGACAGGTTCAGGGGGACCCAGTACTTC. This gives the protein CASSPDRFRGTQYF.

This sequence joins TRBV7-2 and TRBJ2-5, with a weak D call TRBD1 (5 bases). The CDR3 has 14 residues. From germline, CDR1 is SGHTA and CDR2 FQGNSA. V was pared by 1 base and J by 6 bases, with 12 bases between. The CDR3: CASSLGGPQQTQYF. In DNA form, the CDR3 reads TGTGCCAGCAGCTTAGGGGGCCCGCAGCAGACCCAGTACTTC.

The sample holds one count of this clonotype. In nucleotides, the CDR3 is TGCAGTGCTAGGCCCCAGACTACCCTGAGAGGAGATACGCAGTATTTT. It translates to CSARPQTTLRGDTQYF. The gene calls are TRBV20-1 and TRBJ2-3; a weak D match, TRBD2 (5 bases). Trimming shortened V by 3 bases and J by 5 bases, and 21 bases separated the two germline ends. The germline CDR1 and CDR2 sequences are DFQATT and SNEGSKA (reference sequence). This CDR3 spans 16 amino acids.

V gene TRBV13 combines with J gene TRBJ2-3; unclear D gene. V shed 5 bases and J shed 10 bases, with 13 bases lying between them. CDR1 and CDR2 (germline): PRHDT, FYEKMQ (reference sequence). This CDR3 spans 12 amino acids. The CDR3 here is CASSTHESAQYF. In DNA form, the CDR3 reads TGTGCCAGCAGCACACACGAGTCTGCGCAGTATTTT.

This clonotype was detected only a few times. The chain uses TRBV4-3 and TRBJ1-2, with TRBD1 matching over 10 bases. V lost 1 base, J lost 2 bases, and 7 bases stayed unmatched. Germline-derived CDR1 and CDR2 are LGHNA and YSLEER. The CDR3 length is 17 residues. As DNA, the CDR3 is TGCGCCAGCAGCCAAGTACATACGGGACAGGGGAACTATGGCTACACCTTC. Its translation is CASSQVHTGQGNYGYTF.

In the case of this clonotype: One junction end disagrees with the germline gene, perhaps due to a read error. The chain's CDR3 is CPSRPDSWGGYTF. CDR3 in DNA: TGTCCCAGCAGACCCGACAGCTGGGGTGGCTACACCTTC. The J gene is TRBJ1-2, the V gene TRBV6-2 or TRBV6-3, with D tentatively TRBD1 (5 bases). The germline V gene encodes CDR1 MNHEY and CDR2 SVGEGT. This CDR3 has 13 amino acids.

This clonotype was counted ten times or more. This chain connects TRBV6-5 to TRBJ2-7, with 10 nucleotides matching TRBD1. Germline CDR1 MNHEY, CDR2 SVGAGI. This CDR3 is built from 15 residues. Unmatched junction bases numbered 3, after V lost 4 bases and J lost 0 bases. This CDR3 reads CASSSGTGDSYEQYF. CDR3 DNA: TGTGCCAGCAGTTCGGGGACAGGGGACTCCTACGAGCAGTACTTC.

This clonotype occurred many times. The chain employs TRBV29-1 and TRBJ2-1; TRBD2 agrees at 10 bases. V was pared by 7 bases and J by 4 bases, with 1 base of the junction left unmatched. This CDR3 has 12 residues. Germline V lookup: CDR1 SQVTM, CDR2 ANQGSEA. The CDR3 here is CSGTSGYNEQFF. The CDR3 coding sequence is TGCAGCGGGACTAGCGGATACAATGAGCAGTTCTTC.

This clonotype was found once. The CDR3 region is CASSQDRRVAAGDEQYF. The CDR3 bases are TGTGCCAGCAGCCAAGATCGCCGGGTCGCGGCCGGGGACGAGCAGTACTTC. V usage is TRBV3-1 and J usage is TRBJ2-7, with TRBD2 as a possible D gene (5 bases). V was clipped by 0 bases and J by 5 bases, with 20 bases between them. CDR1 is LGHDT and CDR2 is YNNKEL in the germline V gene (reference sequence). The CDR3 totals 17 residues.

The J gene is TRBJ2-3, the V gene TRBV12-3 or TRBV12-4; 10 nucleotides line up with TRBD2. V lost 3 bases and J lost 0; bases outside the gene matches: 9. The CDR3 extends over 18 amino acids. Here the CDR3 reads CASSFRIQTSGSTDTQYF. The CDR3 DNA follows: TGTGCCAGCAGTTTTCGGATACAGACTAGCGGGAGCACAGATACGCAGTATTTT.

The CDR3 sequence: CSALNRQGKHEQYF. CDR3 bases: TGCAGTGCCCTGAACCGACAGGGGAAACACGAGCAGTACTTC. The V and J genes are TRBV20-1 and TRBJ2-7, with 8 bases lining up with TRBD1. V was clipped by 6 bases and J by 5 bases; unmatched bases: 12. Germline V gene data show CDR1 as DFQATT and CDR2 as SNEGSKA (reference sequence). The CDR3 has 14 residues.

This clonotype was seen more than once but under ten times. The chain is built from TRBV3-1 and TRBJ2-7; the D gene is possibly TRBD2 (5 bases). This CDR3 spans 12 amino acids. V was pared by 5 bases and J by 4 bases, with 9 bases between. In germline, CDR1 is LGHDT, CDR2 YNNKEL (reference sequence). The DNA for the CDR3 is TGTGCCAGCAGCGCTTCGGGATACGAGCAGTACTTC. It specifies CASSASGYEQYF.

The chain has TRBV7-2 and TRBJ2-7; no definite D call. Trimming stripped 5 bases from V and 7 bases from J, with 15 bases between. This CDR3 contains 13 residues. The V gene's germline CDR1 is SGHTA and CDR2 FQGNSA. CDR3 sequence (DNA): TGTGCCAGCAGCCCCCTCTCCTTTAATGAGCAGTACTTC. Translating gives CASSPLSFNEQYF.

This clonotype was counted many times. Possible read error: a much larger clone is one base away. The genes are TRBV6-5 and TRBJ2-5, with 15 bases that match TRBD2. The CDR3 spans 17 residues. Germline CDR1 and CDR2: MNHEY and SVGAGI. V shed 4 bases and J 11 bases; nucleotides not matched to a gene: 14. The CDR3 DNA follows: TGTGCCAGCAGTTCAAGACCGGGACTAGCGGGAGGAAATGAGCAGTACTTC. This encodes CASSSRPGLAGGNEQYF.

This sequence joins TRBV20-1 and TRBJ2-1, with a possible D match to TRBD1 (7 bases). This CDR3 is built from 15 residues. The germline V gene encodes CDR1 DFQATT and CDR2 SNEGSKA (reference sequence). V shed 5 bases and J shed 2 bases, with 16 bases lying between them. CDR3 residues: CSALQGGSTYNEQFF. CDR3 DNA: TGCAGTGCTCTGCAGGGGGGTAGCACCTACAATGAGCAGTTCTTC.

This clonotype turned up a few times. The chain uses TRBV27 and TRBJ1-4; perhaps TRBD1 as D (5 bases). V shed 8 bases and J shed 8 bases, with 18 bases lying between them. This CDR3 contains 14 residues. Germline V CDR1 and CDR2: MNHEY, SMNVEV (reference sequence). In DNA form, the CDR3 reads TGTGCCAGCGGAGCTTGGGGGTCCAGAGAAAAACTGTTTTTT. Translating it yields CASGAWGSREKLFF.

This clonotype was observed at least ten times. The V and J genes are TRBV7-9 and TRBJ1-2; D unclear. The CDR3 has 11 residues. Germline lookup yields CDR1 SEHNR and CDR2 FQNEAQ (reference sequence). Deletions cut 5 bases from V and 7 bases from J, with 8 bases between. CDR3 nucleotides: TGTGCCAGCAGCCCGATGGGTGGCTACACCTTC. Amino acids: CASSPMGGYTF.

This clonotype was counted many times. CDR3 sequence (DNA): TGTGCCAGCAGCTTAGGGGGAGCAGATACGCAGTATTTT. The encoded protein is CASSLGGADTQYF. The rearrangement uses TRBV7-2 and TRBJ2-3; a possible D gene is TRBD2 (5 bases). The V end was cut by 1 base, the J end by 4 bases, with 6 bases between. CDR1 and CDR2 from the germline V gene are SGHTA and FQGNSA. The CDR3 runs 13 residues.

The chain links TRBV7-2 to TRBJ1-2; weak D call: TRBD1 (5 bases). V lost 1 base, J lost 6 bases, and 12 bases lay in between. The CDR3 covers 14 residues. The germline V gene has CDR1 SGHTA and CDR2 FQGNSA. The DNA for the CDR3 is TGTGCCAGCAGCTTAGGCCAGGGTACGGATGGCTACACCTTC. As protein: CASSLGQGTDGYTF.

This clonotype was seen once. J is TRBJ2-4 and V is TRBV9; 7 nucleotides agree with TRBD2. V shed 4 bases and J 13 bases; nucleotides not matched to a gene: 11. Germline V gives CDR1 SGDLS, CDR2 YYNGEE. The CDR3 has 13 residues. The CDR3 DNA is TGTGCCAGCAGCCTGACACCCGTGGGGGGGCAGTACTTC. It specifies CASSLTPVGGQYF.

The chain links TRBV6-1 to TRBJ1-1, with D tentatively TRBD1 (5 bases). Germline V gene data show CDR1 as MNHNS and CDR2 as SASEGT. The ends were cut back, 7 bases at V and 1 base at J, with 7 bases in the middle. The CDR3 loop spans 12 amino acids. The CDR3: CASKRGNTEAFF. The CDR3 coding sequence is TGTGCCAGCAAAAGGGGGAACACTGAAGCTTTCTTT.

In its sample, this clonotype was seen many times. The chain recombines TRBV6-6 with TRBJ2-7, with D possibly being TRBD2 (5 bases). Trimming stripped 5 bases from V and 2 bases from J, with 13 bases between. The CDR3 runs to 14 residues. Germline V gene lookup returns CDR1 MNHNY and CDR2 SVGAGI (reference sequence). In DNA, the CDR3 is TGTGCCAGCAGTCCACCAACTAGTCCCTACGAGCAGTACTTC. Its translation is CASSPPTSPYEQYF.